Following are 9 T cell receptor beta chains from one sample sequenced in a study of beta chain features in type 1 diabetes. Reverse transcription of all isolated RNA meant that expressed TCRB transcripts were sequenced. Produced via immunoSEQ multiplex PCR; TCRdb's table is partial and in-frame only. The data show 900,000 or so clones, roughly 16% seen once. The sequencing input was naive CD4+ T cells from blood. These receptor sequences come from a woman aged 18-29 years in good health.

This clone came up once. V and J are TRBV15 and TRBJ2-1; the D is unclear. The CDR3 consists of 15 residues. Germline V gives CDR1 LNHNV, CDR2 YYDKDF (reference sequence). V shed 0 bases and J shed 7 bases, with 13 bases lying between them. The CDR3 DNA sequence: TGTGCCACCAGCAGAGAGCCCCAAGAACTTAATGAGCAGTTCTTC. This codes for CATSREPQELNEQFF.

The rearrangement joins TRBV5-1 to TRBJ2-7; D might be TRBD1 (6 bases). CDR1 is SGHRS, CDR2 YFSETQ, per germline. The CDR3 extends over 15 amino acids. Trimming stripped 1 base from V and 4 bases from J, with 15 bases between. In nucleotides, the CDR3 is TGCGCCAGCAGCTTGATTTCCGGACAGACTTACGAGCAGTACTTC. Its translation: CASSLISGQTYEQYF.

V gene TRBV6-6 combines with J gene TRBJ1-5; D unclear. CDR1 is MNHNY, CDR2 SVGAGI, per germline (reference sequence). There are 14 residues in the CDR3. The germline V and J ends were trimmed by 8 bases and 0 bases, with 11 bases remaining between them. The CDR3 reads CASVKINSNQPQHF. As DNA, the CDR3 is TGTGCCAGCGTGAAGATTAATAGCAATCAGCCCCAGCATTTT.

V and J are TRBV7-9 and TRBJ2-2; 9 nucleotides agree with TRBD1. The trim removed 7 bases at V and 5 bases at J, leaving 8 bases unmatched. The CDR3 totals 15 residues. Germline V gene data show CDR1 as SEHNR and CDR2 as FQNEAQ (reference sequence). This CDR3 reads CASITIQGATGELFF. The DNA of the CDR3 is TGTGCCAGCATTACCATACAGGGGGCGACCGGGGAGCTGTTTTTT.

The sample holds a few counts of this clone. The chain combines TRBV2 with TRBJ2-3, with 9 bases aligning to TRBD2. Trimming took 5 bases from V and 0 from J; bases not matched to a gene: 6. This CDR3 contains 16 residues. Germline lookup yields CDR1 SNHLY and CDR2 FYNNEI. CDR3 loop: CASSYAREGSTDTQYF. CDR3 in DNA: TGTGCCAGCAGTTACGCGCGGGAGGGGAGCACAGATACGCAGTATTTT.

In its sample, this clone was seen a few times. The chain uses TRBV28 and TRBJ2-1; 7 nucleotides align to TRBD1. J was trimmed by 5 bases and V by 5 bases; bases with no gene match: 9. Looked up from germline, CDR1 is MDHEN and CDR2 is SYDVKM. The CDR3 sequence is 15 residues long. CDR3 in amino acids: CASSLTGANHNEQFF. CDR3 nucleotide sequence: TGTGCCAGCAGTCTAACAGGGGCCAACCACAATGAGCAGTTCTTC.

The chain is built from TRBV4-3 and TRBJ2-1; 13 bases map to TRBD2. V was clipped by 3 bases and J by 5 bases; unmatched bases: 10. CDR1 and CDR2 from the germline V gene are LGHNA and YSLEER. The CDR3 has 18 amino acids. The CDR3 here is CASSHLSGLAGTHNEQFF. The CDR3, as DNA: TGCGCCAGCAGCCACCTCTCGGGACTAGCGGGGACTCACAATGAGCAGTTCTTC.

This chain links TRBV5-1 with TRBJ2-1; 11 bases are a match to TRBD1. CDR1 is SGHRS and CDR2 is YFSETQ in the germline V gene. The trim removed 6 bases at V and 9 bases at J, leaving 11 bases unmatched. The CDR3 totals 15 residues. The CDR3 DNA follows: TGCGCCAGCAACCTAGGGACAGGGGGTGTAGGTGAGCAGTTCTTC. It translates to CASNLGTGGVGEQFF.

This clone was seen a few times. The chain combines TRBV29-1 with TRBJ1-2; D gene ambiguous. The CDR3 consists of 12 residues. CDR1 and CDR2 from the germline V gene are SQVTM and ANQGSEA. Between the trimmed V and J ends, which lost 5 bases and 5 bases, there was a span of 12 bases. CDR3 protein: CSVYFSGYGYTF. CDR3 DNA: TGCAGCGTTTATTTTTCTGGGTATGGCTACACCTTC.